This T cell receptor beta chain was found in a study of shared clonotypes between healthy human individuals. Overall study: The plates for each donor numbered three CD4 naive, three CD4 memory, two CD8 naive and one CD8 memory. Study results and limitations: Investigators collected only blood, and repertoires in tissues likely differ.

Comment on this clone: Its specificity is unknown.

Assay: immunoSEQ multiplex PCR; the TCRdb copy retains only in-frame clones and omits some. The sample lists fewer than 2.5 million clones, roughly 93% seen once, with 0.36% in the top ten. Trimming shortened V by 3 bases and J by 0 bases, and 15 bases separated the two germline ends. The CDR3 is 18 residues long. Germline values: CDR1 LNHDA, CDR2 SQIVND (reference sequence). The chain has TRBV19 and TRBJ2-6; D is unclear. The TCR comes from a man between 18 and 35 years old in good health. Some clones in this sample may be carry-over from other donors' samples. Sequencing was carried out using naive CD4+ T cells from PBMCs. Subset indicated: CD45RA+ positively selected. The CDR3 reads CASSILWVQGSGANVLTF. DNA for the CDR3: TGTGCCAGTAGTATCTTATGGGTCCAAGGCTCTGGGGCCAACGTCCTGACTTTC.